This T cell receptor (beta chain) was captured in a study of blood T cell repertoires in COVID-19. Study summary: The analysed material was cDNA or gDNA that came from T cells, B-cell-depleted T cells, or PBMCs.

The assay was immunoSEQ multiplex PCR, and TCRdb's table has in-frame clones only and misses some. The sample gives about 56,000 clones, roughly 87% of which show up once; about 46% is in the top ten. The V gene's germline CDR1 is GTSNPN and CDR2 SVGIG (reference sequence). The ends were cut back, 0 bases at V and 7 bases at J, with 15 bases in the middle. The CDR3 is made up of 14 amino acids. This sequence was found in an older woman with COVID-19, enrolled during active disease. Material for sequencing was peripheral blood. V gene TRBV30 combines with J gene TRBJ1-1; D gene unclear. The CDR3 is CAWSVGHSSLEAFF. The CDR3 nucleotides are TGTGCCTGGAGTGTAGGCCACAGCAGCCTTGAAGCTTTCTTT.